What follows are 11 T cell receptor beta chains derived from one specimen sequenced in a study of T cells in narcolepsy. Method: immunoSEQ multiplex PCR; TCRdb's copy keeps in-frame clones and lacks some. The repertoire holds under 35,000 clones, with more than 75% as singletons. The sequencing sample was made of memory (CD45RA-) CD4+ T cells from blood. The receptors stem from a human donor in good health.

The chain couples TRBV30 to TRBJ1-2; possibly TRBD1 for D (6 bases). The V end lost 8 bases, the J end lost 7 bases, and 26 bases lay between the germline ends. Germline loops: CDR1 GTSNPN, CDR2 SVGIG (reference sequence). The CDR3 is made up of 15 amino acids. The CDR3 nucleotides are TGTGCCGCAGATATAGGGGGGGTACTTTTTACTGGCTACACCTTC. Encoded protein: CAADIGGVLFTGYTF.

The chain carries TRBV6-4 and TRBJ2-3, with 10 bases identical to TRBD2. Losses at the gene ends were 2 bases for V and 5 bases for J; bases not matched to a gene: 4. The germline V gene encodes CDR1 MRHNA and CDR2 SNTAGT. The CDR3 sequence is 15 residues long. This chain's CDR3 is CASSDGPSGGDTQYF. In DNA form, the CDR3 reads TGTGCCAGCAGTGACGGCCCTAGCGGGGGAGATACGCAGTATTTT.

The rearrangement uses TRBV14 and TRBJ1-1; no clear D. This CDR3 is built from 14 residues. CDR1 and CDR2 from the germline V gene are SGHDN and FVKESK. The germline V and J ends were trimmed by 4 bases and 3 bases, with 12 bases remaining between them. The CDR3 region is CASSPGLLDTEAFF. CDR3 bases: TGTGCCAGCAGCCCGGGTCTACTGGACACTGAAGCTTTCTTT.

The rearrangement links TRBV19 to TRBJ1-4; TRBD1 matches 7 bases. Trimming at V came to 3 bases and at J to 4 bases, leaving 5 bases not matched to a gene. The CDR3 spans 15 residues. In germline, CDR1 is LNHDA, CDR2 SQIVND (reference sequence). The CDR3 nucleotides are TGTGCCAGTAGTATGGGGAGGGGGCGTAATGAAAAACTGTTTTTT. This sequence encodes CASSMGRGRNEKLFF.

This clone was observed a single time. The chain combines TRBV2 with TRBJ2-3; D call uncertain. Germline values: CDR1 SNHLY, CDR2 FYNNEI. CDR3 size: 11 residues. Trimming removed 7 bases at V and 6 bases at J, with 8 bases between. CDR3 sequence (DNA): TGTGCCAGCAATTTCGGCGATACGCAGTATTTT. Protein product: CASNFGDTQYF.

This clone came up a few times. A read error is likely, as this CDR3 ends without the conserved phenylalanine or tryptophan. No DNA is shown, since the ends of the CDR3 on it are uncertain; the CDR3 is the one TCRdb lists. The chain links TRBV6-1 to TRBJ1-5. CDR1 is MNHNS and CDR2 is SASEGT in the germline V gene. The CDR3 length is 13 residues, termini included. This CDR3 reads CASSELGQIPPQV.

The chain couples TRBV6-1 to TRBJ2-3; D gene ambiguous. V was cut by 1 base and J by 7 bases, with 6 bases left in between. CDR1 is MNHNS, CDR2 SASEGT, per germline. There are 12 residues in the CDR3. CDR3 amino acids: CASSEGANTQYF. The DNA for the CDR3 is TGTGCCAGCAGTGAAGGGGCAAATACGCAGTATTTT.

This clone was seen once. V gene TRBV7-2 combines with J gene TRBJ2-1, with TRBD2 matching over 10 bases. The CDR3 runs to 14 residues. The germline V gene has CDR1 SGHTA and CDR2 FQGNSA. J gave up 8 bases and V 4 bases, and 5 bases lay outside the gene matches. The CDR3: CASSSSGSFYEQFF. The CDR3 region has the DNA TGTGCCAGCAGCTCTAGCGGGAGTTTTTATGAGCAGTTCTTC.

The chain carries TRBV6-5 and TRBJ1-3; no definite D call. The CDR3 has 11 residues. Germline V gene data show CDR1 as MNHEY and CDR2 as SVGAGI. Trimming took 8 bases from V and 2 from J, leaving 4 bases between them. CDR3 protein: CASGPGNTIYF. For the CDR3, the DNA is TGTGCCAGCGGCCCTGGAAACACCATATATTTT.

The chain carries TRBV5-1 and TRBJ1-1; D gene ambiguous. Germline V lookup: CDR1 SGHRS, CDR2 YFSETQ. This CDR3 region has 13 residues. Trimming removed 0 bases from V and 5 bases from J, with 8 bases in between. The CDR3 DNA is TGCGCCAGCAGCTTGGGCCGCCAAACTGAAGCTTTCTTT. Translating it yields CASSLGRQTEAFF.

V is TRBV7-2 and J is TRBJ2-5; 12 bases align to TRBD2. The J segment lost 5 bases and the V segment lost 6 bases, leaving 10 bases of the junction unmatched. The germline gives CDR1 SGHTA, CDR2 FQGNSA. The CDR3 is 16 amino acids. For the CDR3, the DNA is TGTGCCAGCAGTCAGCCTAGCGGGGGGGGTCGGGAGACCCAGTACTTC. Translating gives CASSQPSGGGRETQYF.